Listed below are T cell receptor beta chains from one sample, sequenced in a study of tumor and adjacent non-tumor tissue in lung cancer. One entry per CDR3 protein, called by TCRdb with MiXCR from the multiplex PCR reads. Here the sample spans 110,000 or so distinct CDR3 sequences, 60% to 80% being singletons. The material sequenced was lung tumor tissue. The receptors originated from a woman between 55 and 75 years old with non-small cell lung cancer. Both conserved end residues are part of each CDR3. The order of the fields is CDR3 protein, CDR3 DNA, CDR3 length, clone size, J gene, V gene, D gene. D genes are given only for firm matches. Clone sizes are given selectively: once, few, many, or a class where the clone is expanded.

CDR3 protein: CASSPQSYRGRNDYGYTF; CDR3 DNA: TGTGCCAGTAGTCCCCAATCGTACAGGGGACGTAATGACTATGGCTACACCTTC; CDR3 length: 18; clone size: -; J gene: TRBJ1-2; V gene: TRBV6-1; D gene: TRBD1
CDR3 protein: CASSLELTNGSHNGQFF; CDR3 DNA: TGTGCCAGCAGCTTGGAGTTGACTAATGGGAGCCACAATGGGCAGTTCTTC; CDR3 length: 17; clone size: -; J gene: TRBJ2-1; V gene: TRBV11-3; D gene: -
CDR3 protein: CASSELGQKYGYTF; CDR3 DNA: TGTGCCAGCAGTGAATTAGGACAAAAATATGGCTACACCTTC; CDR3 length: 14; clone size: -; J gene: TRBJ1-2; V gene: TRBV2; D gene: -
CDR3 protein: CASSSEPGQKAYEQYF; CDR3 DNA: TGCGCCAGCAGCTCGGAACCGGGACAAAAAGCCTACGAGCAGTACTTC; CDR3 length: 16; clone size: -; J gene: TRBJ2-7; V gene: TRBV5-1; D gene: -
CDR3 protein: CASSEASGGRDEQFF; CDR3 DNA: TGTGCCAGCAGCGAGGCTAGCGGGGGCAGGGATGAGCAGTTCTTC; CDR3 length: 15; clone size: many; J gene: TRBJ2-1; V gene: TRBV5-4; D gene: TRBD2
CDR3 protein: CASRQSTIEKLLF; CDR3 DNA: TGTGCCAGTAGACAGTCAACTATTGAAAAACTGTTATTT; CDR3 length: 13; clone size: -; J gene: TRBJ1-4; V gene: TRBV19; D gene: -
CDR3 protein: CSLWGNLNTEAFF; CDR3 DNA: TGCAGCCTTTGGGGAAACCTGAACACTGAAGCTTTCTTT; CDR3 length: 13; clone size: once; J gene: TRBJ1-1; V gene: TRBV29-1; D gene: -
CDR3 protein: CASSQVGGPIDTQYF; CDR3 DNA: TGCGCCAGCAGCCAAGTAGGGGGGCCCATAGATACGCAGTATTTT; CDR3 length: 15; clone size: -; J gene: TRBJ2-3; V gene: TRBV4-1; D gene: -
CDR3 protein: CASQTGTGNTIYF; CDR3 DNA: TGTGCCAGCCAGACAGGGACTGGAAACACCATATATTTT; CDR3 length: 13; clone size: many; J gene: TRBJ1-3; V gene: TRBV28; D gene: TRBD1
CDR3 protein: CACSDRGGAGYTF; CDR3 DNA: TGTGCCTGCAGTGACAGGGGAGGGGCTGGCTACACCTTC; CDR3 length: 13; clone size: -; J gene: TRBJ1-2; V gene: TRBV6-6; D gene: TRBD1
CDR3 protein: CASSFSRGTSNFFF; CDR3 DNA: TGTGCCAGCAGTTTCTCGAGGGGGACTAGCAATTTCTTCTTC; CDR3 length: 14; clone size: -; J gene: TRBJ2-1; V gene: TRBV6-2/TRBV6-3; D gene: TRBD2
CDR3 protein: CVSSSGIGNQPQHF; CDR3 DNA: TGTGTCAGCAGTTCAGGGATTGGCAATCAGCCCCAACATTTT; CDR3 length: 14; clone size: -; J gene: TRBJ1-5; V gene: TRBV6-5; D gene: -
CDR3 protein: CASSKRRDSNSEAFF; CDR3 DNA: TGTGCCAGCAGCAAACGCCGGGACAGTAATTCTGAAGCTTTCTTT; CDR3 length: 15; clone size: many; J gene: TRBJ1-1; V gene: TRBV11-2; D gene: TRBD1
CDR3 protein: CASSQDRISYNDQFF; CDR3 DNA: TGTGCCAGCAGCCAAGATCGGATCTCCTACAATGACCAGTTCTTC; CDR3 length: 15; clone size: -; J gene: TRBJ2-1; V gene: TRBV4-3; D gene: -
CDR3 protein: CASCRDSGSEAFF; CDR3 DNA: TGTGCCTCTTGCAGGGACTCTGGCTCTGAAGCTTTCTTT; CDR3 length: 13; clone size: many; J gene: TRBJ1-1; V gene: TRBV12-5; D gene: -
CDR3 protein: CASNQGGGPHTDRQYF; CDR3 DNA: TGCGCCAGCAACCAAGGGGGGGGTCCCCACACAGATAGGCAGTATTTT; CDR3 length: 16; clone size: -; J gene: TRBJ2-3; V gene: TRBV4-3; D gene: -